The rows below give T cell receptor beta chains drawn from one sample of a study of cytomegalovirus exposure and HLA in healthy donors. Produced via immunoSEQ multiplex PCR; TCRdb's table is partial and in-frame only. Here the sample spans 70,000 to 95,000 clones, 78% being singletons. The sample consisted of PBMCs. These receptors originate from a man aged 35-49 years in good health and CMV-seronegative. Both conserved end residues are part of each CDR3. Fields, in order: J gene, V gene, clone size, D gene, CDR3 DNA, CDR3 protein. D genes are given only for firm matches. Size values are once, few and many counts, or a class for expanded clones, and some rows have none.

J gene: TRBJ1-1; V gene: TRBV6-6; clone size: NA; D gene: NA; CDR3 DNA: TGTGCCAGCAGTTCACTCGAAGCTTTCTTT; CDR3 protein: CASSSLEAFF
J gene: TRBJ1-6; V gene: TRBV28; clone size: NA; D gene: TRBD1; CDR3 DNA: TGTGCCAGCAGTTTAGGAGACAGGGGGAATTCACCCCTCCACTTT; CDR3 protein: CASSLGDRGNSPLHF
J gene: TRBJ2-1; V gene: TRBV12-5; clone size: NA; D gene: TRBD2; CDR3 DNA: TGTGCTAGTGGTTTGGGACTAGCGGGGTACAATGAGCAGTTCTTC; CDR3 protein: CASGLGLAGYNEQFF
J gene: TRBJ1-1; V gene: TRBV11-3; clone size: once; D gene: NA; CDR3 DNA: TGTGCCAGCAGCTTGGGCGGGTCGAGGAACACTGAAGCTTTCTTT; CDR3 protein: CASSLGGSRNTEAFF
J gene: TRBJ2-5; V gene: TRBV11-1; clone size: NA; D gene: TRBD2; CDR3 DNA: TGTGCCAGCAGCTCCTCGGGTGAAGCGGGAGGGGGGGAGACCCAGTACTTC; CDR3 protein: CASSSSGEAGGGETQYF
J gene: TRBJ2-5; V gene: TRBV9; clone size: NA; D gene: NA; CDR3 DNA: TGTGCCAGCAGCGTAATGGGGGCAAGACTCCAAGAGACCCAGTACTTC; CDR3 protein: CASSVMGARLQETQYF
J gene: TRBJ2-1; V gene: TRBV28; clone size: NA; D gene: TRBD2; CDR3 DNA: TGTGCCAGCAGTTTGACTAGCGGGAGGGCCGAGCAGTTCTTC; CDR3 protein: CASSLTSGRAEQFF
J gene: TRBJ2-5; V gene: TRBV9; clone size: NA; D gene: NA; CDR3 DNA: TGTGCCAGCAGCTCCTCGTGGACTTACCAAGAGACCCAGTACTTC; CDR3 protein: CASSSSWTYQETQYF
J gene: TRBJ2-7; V gene: TRBV6-5; clone size: NA; D gene: TRBD2; CDR3 DNA: TGTGCCAGCAGTTACTCCACTAGCGCATCTTACGAGCAGTACTTC; CDR3 protein: CASSYSTSASYEQYF
J gene: TRBJ1-1; V gene: TRBV5-1; clone size: NA; D gene: NA; CDR3 DNA: TGCGCCAGCAGCTTGGACCCACAGGGCTACACTGAAGCTTTCTTT; CDR3 protein: CASSLDPQGYTEAFF
J gene: TRBJ2-1; V gene: TRBV7-3; clone size: NA; D gene: NA; CDR3 DNA: TGTGCCAGCAGCTTAACGGAAGGACTGAGTGAGCAGTTCTTC; CDR3 protein: CASSLTEGLSEQFF
J gene: TRBJ1-5; V gene: TRBV7-9; clone size: once; D gene: NA; CDR3 DNA: TGTGCCAGCAGCTTAGATGGGCTTCAGCCCCAGCATTTT; CDR3 protein: CASSLDGLQPQHF
J gene: TRBJ2-2; V gene: TRBV9; clone size: few; D gene: NA; CDR3 DNA: TGTGCCAGCAGCTCCCCCGCCGGGGAGCTGTTTTTT; CDR3 protein: CASSSPAGELFF
J gene: TRBJ2-7; V gene: TRBV5-1; clone size: NA; D gene: TRBD2; CDR3 DNA: TGCGCCAGCAGCTTAAGCGGGGATTCATACGAGCAGTACTTC; CDR3 protein: CASSLSGDSYEQYF
J gene: TRBJ1-1; V gene: TRBV28; clone size: NA; D gene: NA; CDR3 DNA: TGTGCCAGCAGCACCTGGGGGGATATGAACACTGAAGCTTTCTTT; CDR3 protein: CASSTWGDMNTEAFF
J gene: TRBJ2-7; V gene: TRBV4-2; clone size: NA; D gene: TRBD2; CDR3 DNA: TGTGCCAGCAGCCCCAGGGTAGCGGGAGGCTCCTACGAGCAGTACTTC; CDR3 protein: CASSPRVAGGSYEQYF
J gene: TRBJ2-1; V gene: TRBV27; clone size: NA; D gene: TRBD2; CDR3 DNA: TGTGCCAGCAGTTTAAGGGCGGGAGTCATCTACAATGAGCAGTTCTTC; CDR3 protein: CASSLRAGVIYNEQFF
J gene: TRBJ1-2; V gene: TRBV2; clone size: few; D gene: TRBD1; CDR3 DNA: TGTGCCAGCAGAGCAGACAGGGACGGATATGGCTACACCTTC; CDR3 protein: CASRADRDGYGYTF
J gene: TRBJ2-1; V gene: TRBV6-4; clone size: few; D gene: TRBD2; CDR3 DNA: TGTGCCAGCAGTGTGCTTAGCGGGGGTGAGCAGTTCTTC; CDR3 protein: CASSVLSGGEQFF
J gene: TRBJ2-1; V gene: TRBV7-2; clone size: NA; D gene: NA; CDR3 DNA: TGTGCCAGCAGCCTTACTGTCGAGCAGTTCTTC; CDR3 protein: CASSLTVEQFF
J gene: TRBJ1-1; V gene: TRBV5-1; clone size: NA; D gene: TRBD1; CDR3 DNA: TGCGCCAGCAGCTTGGCCACGGACAGGGGAAGTACTGAAGCTTTCTTT; CDR3 protein: CASSLATDRGSTEAFF
J gene: TRBJ2-1; V gene: TRBV7-9; clone size: once; D gene: TRBD2; CDR3 DNA: TGTTCCAGCAGCTTCCGGGAGGCCACCCCCAATGAGCAGTTCTTC; CDR3 protein: CSSSFREATPNEQFF
J gene: TRBJ1-2; V gene: TRBV6-4; clone size: NA; D gene: NA; CDR3 DNA: TGTGCCAGCAGTGGCGGAGCTGGCTACACCTTC; CDR3 protein: CASSGGAGYTF
J gene: TRBJ2-6; V gene: TRBV28; clone size: NA; D gene: NA; CDR3 DNA: TGTGCCAGCAGTTTTGGTATCTCTGGGGCCAACGGCCTGACTTTC; CDR3 protein: CASSFGISGANGLTF
J gene: TRBJ2-2; V gene: TRBV4-1; clone size: NA; D gene: TRBD2; CDR3 DNA: TGCGCCAGCAGCCAAGATACGCGACTAGCGGGAGGTACCGGGGAGCTGTTTTTT; CDR3 protein: CASSQDTRLAGGTGELFF
J gene: TRBJ1-1; V gene: TRBV19; clone size: NA; D gene: NA; CDR3 DNA: TGTGCCAGTAGTACCCGCGGACAGCTGAACACTGAAGCTTTCTTT; CDR3 protein: CASSTRGQLNTEAFF
J gene: TRBJ1-5; V gene: TRBV29-1; clone size: NA; D gene: TRBD1; CDR3 DNA: TGCAGAGAGGGACAGGGGGCAGGGCAGCCCCAGCATTTT; CDR3 protein: CREGQGAGQPQHF
J gene: TRBJ2-4; V gene: TRBV19; clone size: NA; D gene: TRBD2; CDR3 DNA: TGTGCCAGTGCCTCGGGGGGGAACATTCAGTACTTC; CDR3 protein: CASASGGNIQYF
J gene: TRBJ1-1; V gene: TRBV19; clone size: NA; D gene: TRBD1; CDR3 DNA: TGTGCCAGTAGGAAACAGGGGGTTGGCAACACTGAAGCTTTCTTT; CDR3 protein: CASRKQGVGNTEAFF
J gene: TRBJ2-3; V gene: TRBV18; clone size: NA; D gene: NA; CDR3 DNA: TGTGCCAGCTCGTGGACAGCTAGCACAGATACGCAGTATTTT; CDR3 protein: CASSWTASTDTQYF
J gene: TRBJ2-1; V gene: TRBV2; clone size: once; D gene: TRBD2; CDR3 DNA: TGTGCCAGCAGTGGGACTAGCGGGAGGATGAGGTCCTACAATGAGCAGTTCTTC; CDR3 protein: CASSGTSGRMRSYNEQFF
J gene: TRBJ2-5; V gene: TRBV4-2; clone size: NA; D gene: NA; CDR3 DNA: TGTGCCAGCAGCCAAGCAGGGTCTCAGGAGACCCAGTACTTC; CDR3 protein: CASSQAGSQETQYF
J gene: TRBJ2-1; V gene: TRBV28; clone size: NA; D gene: NA; CDR3 DNA: TGTGTCAGCGGTCCAGGAAGTGTCGTGTCCTACAATGAGCAGTTCTTC; CDR3 protein: CVSGPGSVVSYNEQFF
J gene: TRBJ2-1; V gene: TRBV10-1; clone size: NA; D gene: NA; CDR3 DNA: TGCGCCAGCAGCCAAGAGAACTCCTACAATGAGCAGTTCTTC; CDR3 protein: CASSQENSYNEQFF
J gene: TRBJ1-1; V gene: TRBV20-1; clone size: few; D gene: TRBD1; CDR3 DNA: TGCAGGGTGACAGGGGGAACTGAAGCTTTCTTT; CDR3 protein: CRVTGGTEAFF
J gene: TRBJ2-2; V gene: TRBV7-9; clone size: NA; D gene: NA; CDR3 DNA: TGTTCCAGCAGCCTCGGAGGGCTTCACACCGGGGAGCTGTTTTTT; CDR3 protein: CSSSLGGLHTGELFF
J gene: TRBJ2-1; V gene: TRBV4-2; clone size: once; D gene: TRBD2; CDR3 DNA: TGTGCCAGCAGCCAAGATCAAAGGACTAGCGGGAGCAATGAGCAGTTCTTC; CDR3 protein: CASSQDQRTSGSNEQFF
J gene: TRBJ2-1; V gene: TRBV6-1; clone size: few; D gene: NA; CDR3 DNA: TGTGCCAGCAGCCTACAGGGTTCCAGCGATGAGCAGTTCTTC; CDR3 protein: CASSLQGSSDEQFF
J gene: TRBJ2-1; V gene: TRBV7-8; clone size: NA; D gene: NA; CDR3 DNA: TGTGCCAGCAGCTTAGTTCCAGAGAGGGGGACACCACAGTTCTTC; CDR3 protein: CASSLVPERGTPQFF
J gene: TRBJ2-2; V gene: TRBV10-3; clone size: NA; D gene: TRBD2; CDR3 DNA: TGTGCCACTAGACTAGCGGGACCGTTCGCGAACACCGGGGAGCTGTTTTTT; CDR3 protein: CATRLAGPFANTGELFF
J gene: TRBJ2-1; V gene: TRBV7-9; clone size: NA; D gene: NA; CDR3 DNA: TGTGCCAGCAGCCCCCGGGGGGCCGACTCCTACAATGAGCAGTTCTTC; CDR3 protein: CASSPRGADSYNEQFF
J gene: TRBJ2-1; V gene: TRBV27; clone size: NA; D gene: NA; CDR3 DNA: TGTGCCAGCAGTCCCGCAGGTCTTCCCTTCAATGAGCAGTTCTTC; CDR3 protein: CASSPAGLPFNEQFF
J gene: TRBJ2-3; V gene: TRBV19; clone size: NA; D gene: TRBD2; CDR3 DNA: TGTGCCAGTAGTATAGTCGGAGGCGGGGGGTTCACAGATACGCAGTATTTT; CDR3 protein: CASSIVGGGGFTDTQYF
J gene: TRBJ1-2; V gene: TRBV28; clone size: NA; D gene: NA; CDR3 DNA: TGTGCCAGCAGTCCCCTCTCCCCTTCTAACCCTCACTTC; CDR3 protein: CASSPLSPSNPHF
J gene: TRBJ2-2; V gene: TRBV5-4; clone size: NA; D gene: NA; CDR3 DNA: TGTGCCAGCAGCTTGCCAAGGCTAGTCGGGACCGGGGAGCTGTTTTTT; CDR3 protein: CASSLPRLVGTGELFF
J gene: TRBJ2-2; V gene: TRBV18; clone size: NA; D gene: NA; CDR3 DNA: TGTGCCAGCTCACGGGGCAGATCGAACACCGGGGAGCTGTTTTTT; CDR3 protein: CASSRGRSNTGELFF
J gene: TRBJ2-5; V gene: TRBV4-2; clone size: NA; D gene: NA; CDR3 DNA: TGTGCCAGCAGCCAAGACAGGGTCGAGACCCAGTACTTC; CDR3 protein: CASSQDRVETQYF
J gene: TRBJ2-5; V gene: TRBV27; clone size: once; D gene: TRBD1; CDR3 DNA: TGTGCCAGCAGTCGTAGAGACAGGGTGGAGACCCAGTACTTC; CDR3 protein: CASSRRDRVETQYF
J gene: TRBJ2-5; V gene: TRBV7-6; clone size: NA; D gene: NA; CDR3 DNA: TGTGCCAGCAGCTTAGCCGGTACGGAGACCCAGTACTTC; CDR3 protein: CASSLAGTETQYF
J gene: TRBJ2-1; V gene: TRBV10-3; clone size: NA; D gene: NA; CDR3 DNA: TGTGCCATCAGTGAGTCGAATGGTAGTAGTGAGCAGTTCTTC; CDR3 protein: CAISESNGSSEQFF
J gene: TRBJ1-2; V gene: TRBV5-1; clone size: NA; D gene: NA; CDR3 DNA: TGCGCCAGCAGCATTGGGGGCCAGGGATCGGGCAGTGGCTACACCTTC; CDR3 protein: CASSIGGQGSGSGYTF
J gene: TRBJ2-4; V gene: TRBV6-6; clone size: NA; D gene: NA; CDR3 DNA: TGTGCCAGCAGTTCCACAGGGAAAAACATTCAGTACTTC; CDR3 protein: CASSSTGKNIQYF
J gene: TRBJ1-2; V gene: TRBV15; clone size: NA; D gene: NA; CDR3 DNA: TGTGCCACCAGCAACCGGGGGGCGTGGGGCTATGGCTACACCTTC; CDR3 protein: CATSNRGAWGYGYTF
J gene: TRBJ2-1; V gene: TRBV6-1; clone size: NA; D gene: TRBD2; CDR3 DNA: TGTGCCAGCAGTGTCCCTAGCGGGTCCTACAATGAGCAGTTCTTC; CDR3 protein: CASSVPSGSYNEQFF
J gene: TRBJ2-4; V gene: TRBV7-2; clone size: NA; D gene: NA; CDR3 DNA: TGTGCCAGCAGCTTCCAGGGGCGACCCTCAATTCAGTACTTC; CDR3 protein: CASSFQGRPSIQYF
J gene: TRBJ2-1; V gene: TRBV10-1; clone size: NA; D gene: NA; CDR3 DNA: TGCGCCAGCAGTGATCGGCTATGGCGGGTCGGCCTCGGCTCCAAATACAATGAGCAGTTCTTC; CDR3 protein: CASSDRLWRVGLGSKYNEQFF
J gene: TRBJ2-6; V gene: TRBV7-9; clone size: NA; D gene: NA; CDR3 DNA: TGTGCCAGCAGCTTTACAGAATTAAGCTCTGGGGCCAACGTCCAGACTTTC; CDR3 protein: CASSFTELSSGANVQTF
J gene: TRBJ1-1; V gene: TRBV5-1; clone size: NA; D gene: NA; CDR3 DNA: TGCGCCAGCAGCACGAGGGGGAGTGACACTGAAGCTTTCTTT; CDR3 protein: CASSTRGSDTEAFF